This T cell receptor beta chain was identified during a study of T cell repertoires in aging, cancer and after chemotherapy. Study in general: Patients with chronic lymphocytic leukemia were sampled before and after fludarabine- or bendamustine-based chemotherapy.

Peripheral blood genomic DNA, not sorted cells or RNA, was the template. Germline loops: CDR1 MNHEY, CDR2 SVGAGI. The CDR3 is 17 residues long. With 5 bases clipped from V and 4 bases from J, the junction kept 11 bases outside the gene matches. TRB rearrangements spanning V, D and J were amplified using mixed TRB-A/B primers. From the multiplex PCR reads, TCRdb called clonotypes with MiXCR, one entry per CDR3 protein. The sample contains about 1,300 distinct CDR3 sequences, under 70% of which appear only once. The chain combines TRBV6-5 with TRBJ2-5, with 12 bases fitting TRBD2. This TCR was recovered from a human donor with a blood cancer. The material sequenced was blood. The CDR3 sequence: CASSEALSSGGAETQYF. DNA of the CDR3: TGTGCCAGCAGTGAAGCCCTGTCTAGCGGGGGGGCAGAGACCCAGTACTTC.